The 30 T cell receptor beta chains in this list originate from one sample, sequenced in a study of CD8 T cells in ankylosing spondylitis. TCRdb re-called the 5' RACE reads through MiXCR, storing one row per CDR3 protein. The table shows about 240,000 distinct CDR3 sequences, with around 10% occurring only once. Sequencing was performed on blood, either unsorted or a sorted T cell fraction (not recorded which). The receptors were sampled from a male donor with ankylosing spondylitis or in good health (not recorded which).

The V call is TRBV7-2, the J call TRBJ1-1, with TRBD1 matching 7 bases. The V segment lost 5 bases and the J segment 4 bases; nucleotides outside the gene matches: 7. CDR3 length: 14 amino acids. CDR1 SGHTA and CDR2 FQGNSA come from the germline V gene. The CDR3: CASSGIRQGTEAFF. Here the CDR3 DNA reads TGTGCCAGCAGCGGGATCCGACAGGGCACTGAAGCTTTCTTT.

This clonotype was observed at least ten times. This chain uses TRBV15 with TRBJ1-5; D possibly corresponds to TRBD1 (5 bases). The CDR3 extends over 16 amino acids. CDR1 and CDR2 (germline): LNHNV, YYDKDF (reference sequence). Trimming stripped 3 bases from V and 7 bases from J, with 19 bases between. Here the CDR3 DNA reads TGTGCCACCAGCAGTAGAACGTATGGGGGAAACCAGCCCCAGCATTTT. Translated, it gives CATSSRTYGGNQPQHF.

This clonotype has more than one count but fewer than ten. The CDR3 reads CASSPSGGRETQYF. The CDR3 nucleotides are TGCGCCAGCAGCCCCAGTGGGGGGCGAGAGACCCAGTACTTC. V usage is TRBV5-1 and J usage is TRBJ2-5; D tentatively reads TRBD1 or TRBD2 (6 bases each). Deletions cut 4 bases from V and 4 bases from J, with 14 bases between. The CDR3 spans 14 residues. Germline loops: CDR1 SGHRS, CDR2 YFSETQ. The variable domain in full, completed from reference TRBV5-1 and TRBJ2-5, reads KAGVTQTPRYLIKTRGQQVTLSCSPISGHRSVSWYQQTPGQGLQFLFEYFSETQRNKGNFPGRFSGRQFSNSRSEMNVSTLELGDSALYLCASSPSGGRETQYFGPGTRLLVL.

This clonotype was found many times. The chain employs TRBV24-1 and TRBJ1-2; D unclear. This CDR3 region has 14 residues. CDR1 and CDR2 (germline): KGHDR, SFDVKD. Trimming left V 4 bases short and J 7 bases short, with 15 bases between. CDR3 in amino acids: CATSDLTAGPGYTF. The CDR3 region has the DNA TGTGCCACCAGTGACCTGACCGCTGGTCCTGGCTACACCTTC.

This clonotype was seen a few times. The gene calls are TRBV28 and TRBJ2-7, with D perhaps TRBD1 or TRBD2 (5 bases each). The CDR3 has 13 residues. Trimming cost V 4 bases and J 6 bases, with 13 bases left between them. Germline values: CDR1 MDHEN, CDR2 SYDVKM. DNA for the CDR3: TGTGCCAGCAGTTCCTGGGACCCGGCCGAGCAGTACTTC. The encoded protein is CASSSWDPAEQYF.

J is TRBJ2-5 and V is TRBV20-1, with TRBD2 identical over 10 bases. The CDR3 spans 14 residues. Looked up from germline, CDR1 is DFQATT and CDR2 is SNEGSKA (reference sequence). J gave up 3 bases and V 3 bases, and 4 bases lay outside the gene matches. In DNA, the CDR3 is TGCAGTGCTAGCAGCGGGGGGGCCGAAGAGACCCAGTACTTC. Residues: CSASSGGAEETQYF.

Regarding this clonotype: A much larger clone differs from this one at a single base, so this may be a read error. The CDR3: CGSSPSSGGHYEQYF. The DNA of the CDR3 is TGCGGCAGCAGTCCATCTAGCGGAGGTCACTACGAGCAGTACTTC. The chain uses TRBV5-1 and TRBJ2-7; 7 bases fit TRBD2. The CDR3 spans 15 residues. Germline V gene lookup returns CDR1 SGHRS and CDR2 YFSETQ.

This clonotype has at least ten counts. The V call is TRBV12-5, the J call TRBJ1-1; D is ambiguous. Germline V CDR1 and CDR2: LGHNT, FRNRAP. The CDR3 extends over 17 amino acids. V lost 6 bases, J lost 5 bases, and 25 bases lay in between. The chain's CDR3 is CASGPGASAGLWTEAFF. The CDR3 coding sequence is TGTGCTAGTGGCCCCGGCGCGTCGGCAGGACTTTGGACTGAAGCTTTCTTT.

The chain carries TRBV5-1 and TRBJ1-5; no definite D call. Trimming shortened V by 4 bases and J by 4 bases, and 15 bases separated the two germline ends. This CDR3 comprises 15 residues. Germline CDR1 is SGHRS and CDR2 is YFSETQ. The chain's CDR3 is CASSLQPGGNQPQHF. CDR3 DNA sequence: TGCGCCAGCAGCCTCCAACCGGGAGGGAATCAGCCCCAGCATTTT.

In its sample, this clonotype was seen a few times. The chain combines TRBV7-9 with TRBJ2-1; possible D gene TRBD2, 6 bases. The CDR3 contains 17 residues. V shed 0 bases and J shed 10 bases, with 22 bases lying between them. Germline V CDR1 and CDR2: SEHNR, FQNEAQ (reference sequence). The CDR3 reads CASSLAPGQEGGGEQFF. The DNA of the CDR3 is TGTGCCAGCAGCTTAGCGCCAGGGCAGGAGGGCGGAGGGGAGCAGTTCTTC.

This clonotype was counted many times. The chain has TRBV5-1 and TRBJ2-7; D is ambiguous. Per the germline V gene, CDR1 is SGHRS and CDR2 is YFSETQ. This CDR3 is built from 14 residues. V gave up 0 bases and J gave up 3 bases, with 10 bases separating them. CDR3: CASSLAPGFYEQYF. The CDR3 DNA is TGCGCCAGCAGCTTGGCTCCCGGTTTCTACGAGCAGTACTTC.

The chain recombines TRBV12-3 or TRBV12-4 with TRBJ1-3; D is unclear. The CDR3 runs 14 residues. Trimming removed 8 bases at V and 7 bases at J, with 18 bases between. The CDR3 reads CASLLRSGGNTIYF. CDR3 DNA: TGTGCCAGCCTATTACGGTCGGGAGGGAACACCATATATTTT.

In its sample, this clonotype was seen many times. The CDR3 region is CASRRGNEQYF. As DNA, the CDR3 is TGTGCCAGCAGAAGGGGAAACGAGCAGTACTTC. The rearrangement links TRBV6-5 to TRBJ2-7; a weak D match, TRBD1 (5 bases). In germline, CDR1 is MNHEY, CDR2 SVGAGI. V lost 6 bases and J lost 5, with 8 bases in between. This CDR3 comprises 11 residues.

This clonotype was detected once. An end of the junction does not agree with germline; a read error may underlie this. V is TRBV11-3 and J is TRBJ2-3; maybe TRBD1 (6 bases). Looked up from germline, CDR1 is SGHNT and CDR2 is YENEEA. The CDR3 covers 16 residues. CDR3 bases: TGTGCCATCAGCCCAGGACAGAGTTCTAGCACAGATACGCAGTATTTT. Protein: CAISPGQSSSTDTQYF.

This clonotype has just a few counts. The chain links TRBV5-1 to TRBJ2-7; D is unclear. There are 13 residues in the CDR3. The V end lost 8 bases, the J end lost 3 bases, and 15 bases lay between the germline ends. The germline CDR1 and CDR2 sequences are SGHRS and YFSETQ. The CDR3 region is CARVVASVYEQYF. The CDR3, as DNA: TGCGCCAGGGTCGTGGCCTCGGTCTACGAGCAGTACTTC.

Points on this clonotype: A read error is possible here, since a much larger clone lies one base away. The chain joins TRBV20-1 to TRBJ1-1, with unresolved D. Trimming removed 6 bases at V and 6 bases at J, with 11 bases between. The CDR3 loop spans 11 amino acids. Germline assignment: CDR1 DFQATT and CDR2 SNEGSKA (reference sequence). The CDR3 coding sequence is TGCAGTGCGACACACTCGGCTGAAGCTTTCTTT. This sequence encodes CSATHSAEAFF.

This clonotype was observed many times. CDR3: CASSPRHRVSHTEAFF. CDR3 bases: TGTGCCAGCAGTCCCCGGCACAGGGTATCACACACTGAAGCTTTCTTT. This chain joins TRBV12-3 or TRBV12-4 and TRBJ1-1; D perhaps matches TRBD1 (6 bases). Deletions cut 5 bases from V and 3 bases from J, with 19 bases between. The CDR3 is made up of 16 amino acids.

In this sample, this clonotype turned up many times. V gene TRBV25-1 combines with J gene TRBJ1-5; D unresolved. CDR1 and CDR2 from the germline V gene are MGHDK and SYGVNS. The CDR3 covers 16 residues. V was shortened by 3 bases and J by 4 bases, with 16 bases between the two germline ends. DNA of the CDR3: TGTGCCAGCAGTGAGGGAGTCCTGTCCGATAATCAGCCCCAGCATTTT. It encodes CASSEGVLSDNQPQHF.

The chain recombines TRBV18 with TRBJ2-1; TRBD1 aligns across 10 bases. CDR1 is KGHSH and CDR2 is LQKENI in the germline V gene. The CDR3 consists of 13 residues. The V and J ends lost 5 bases and 8 bases, in that order; junction bases with no gene match: 3. CDR3 residues: CASSWTGGDEQFF. In DNA form, the CDR3 reads TGTGCCAGCTCATGGACAGGGGGGGATGAGCAGTTCTTC.

This rearrangement joins TRBV11-2 to TRBJ2-7; D might be TRBD1 (6 bases). The CDR3 is 15 residues long. Between the trimmed V and J ends, which lost 0 bases and 3 bases, there was a span of 12 bases. CDR1 is SGHAT and CDR2 is FQNNGV in the germline V gene. As DNA, the CDR3 is TGTGCCAGCAGCTTAGATTCAGGGGTGAACTACGAGCAGTACTTC. Translated: CASSLDSGVNYEQYF.

This clonotype was seen only a few times. The rearrangement joins TRBV20-1 to TRBJ1-6; 7 bases are a match to TRBD1. The CDR3 is 13 amino acids. Germline assignment: CDR1 DFQATT and CDR2 SNEGSKA (reference sequence). Trimming cost V 6 bases and J 8 bases; bases outside gene matches: 7. The chain's CDR3 is CSAQGGGDSPLHF. Here the CDR3 DNA reads TGCAGTGCCCAGGGGGGGGGCGATTCACCCCTCCACTTT.

This rearrangement joins TRBV27 to TRBJ2-7; D call uncertain. Germline CDR1 reads MNHEY; CDR2 reads SMNVEV (reference sequence). V lost 3 bases, J lost 0 bases, and 12 bases lay in between. The CDR3 totals 15 residues. CDR3 sequence (DNA): TGTGCCAGCAGTTTCGGCGGATACGGCTCCTACGAGCAGTACTTC. Protein: CASSFGGYGSYEQYF.

The chain links TRBV5-1 to TRBJ1-3, with TRBD1 identical over 7 bases. The CDR3 covers 16 residues. The trim removed 1 base at V and 0 bases at J, leaving 4 bases unmatched. The germline V gene encodes CDR1 SGHRS and CDR2 YFSETQ. The CDR3 DNA reads TGCGCCAGCAGCTTGCTGGGACAGCTCTCTGGAAACACCATATATTTT. It encodes CASSLLGQLSGNTIYF.

This clonotype was seen many times. This rearrangement joins TRBV7-9 to TRBJ2-7, with 7 bases that match TRBD2. The germline V gene has CDR1 SEHNR and CDR2 FQNEAQ (reference sequence). This CDR3 is 14 amino acids long. V shed 6 bases and J 2 bases; nucleotides not matched to a gene: 7. CDR3 in amino acids: CASRVSGLTYEQYF. The DNA for the CDR3 is TGTGCCAGCAGAGTTAGCGGGTTGACCTACGAGCAGTACTTC.

This clonotype has only a few counts. The rearrangement joins TRBV19 to TRBJ2-3, with TRBD1 identical over 10 bases. The V gene's germline CDR1 is LNHDA and CDR2 SQIVND (reference sequence). J lost 2 bases, V lost 3 bases, and 2 bases had no gene match. The CDR3 consists of 15 residues. For the CDR3, the DNA is TGTGCCAGTAGTATGGGACAGGGGCACACAGATACGCAGTATTTT. Protein sequence: CASSMGQGHTDTQYF.

This clonotype was seen at least ten times. The chain has TRBV12-3 or TRBV12-4 and TRBJ2-1, with TRBD2 matching 9 bases. CDR3 length equals 12 residues. V shed 7 bases, J shed 8 bases, and the junction held 3 bases outside the gene matches. For the CDR3, the DNA is TGTGCCAGCACCAGGACTAGCGATGAGCAGTTCTTC. Residues: CASTRTSDEQFF.

This clonotype has at least ten counts. The rearrangement links TRBV5-1 to TRBJ2-1; 7 bases align to TRBD2. From germline, CDR1 is SGHRS and CDR2 YFSETQ. J lost 6 bases, V lost 5 bases, and 11 bases had no gene match. CDR3 length: 15 amino acids. CDR3 protein: CASSIAGIVRNEQFF. CDR3 coding DNA: TGCGCCAGCAGTATAGCGGGTATTGTTCGCAATGAGCAGTTCTTC.

Many counts were recorded for this clonotype. V gene TRBV18 combines with J gene TRBJ1-2; TRBD1 aligns across 8 bases. Germline trimming cut 3 bases from V and 14 bases from J; bases unmatched to any gene: 8. The CDR3 has 12 amino acids. Germline assignment: CDR1 KGHSH and CDR2 LQKENI. CDR3 DNA sequence: TGTGCCAGCTCACCTCTGACAGGGGCGGCAACCTTC. Its translation: CASSPLTGAATF.

The genes are TRBV25-1 and TRBJ2-7; 8 bases agree with TRBD2. Trimming cost V 11 bases and J 2 bases; bases outside gene matches: 11. Germline loops: CDR1 MGHDK, CDR2 SYGVNS. This CDR3 contains 14 residues. In nucleotides, the CDR3 is TGTGCCGCGGGGGGAACTCAAATGACCTACGAGCAGTACTTC. Translating it yields CAAGGTQMTYEQYF.

This clonotype was detected only a few times. This rearrangement joins TRBV30 to TRBJ2-2; D may be TRBD2 (7 bases). The CDR3 contains 15 residues. Trimming left V 4 bases short and J 1 base short, with 13 bases between. The germline V gene has CDR1 GTSNPN and CDR2 SVGIG (reference sequence). For the CDR3, the DNA is TGTGCCTGGATGCGGGGGCGAAAGAACACCGGGGAGCTGTTTTTT. This translates into CAWMRGRKNTGELFF.